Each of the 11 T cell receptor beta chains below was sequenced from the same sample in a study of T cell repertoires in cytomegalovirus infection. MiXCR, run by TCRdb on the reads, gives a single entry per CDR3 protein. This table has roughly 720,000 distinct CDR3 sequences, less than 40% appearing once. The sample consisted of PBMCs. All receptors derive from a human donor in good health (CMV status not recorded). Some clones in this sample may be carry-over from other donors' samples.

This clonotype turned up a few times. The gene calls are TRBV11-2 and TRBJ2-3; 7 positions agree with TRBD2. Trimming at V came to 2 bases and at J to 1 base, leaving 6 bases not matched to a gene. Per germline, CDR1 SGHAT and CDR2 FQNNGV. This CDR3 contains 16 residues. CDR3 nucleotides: TGTGCCAGCAGCTTAACCCGGGGGGTCGGCACAGATACGCAGTATTTT. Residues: CASSLTRGVGTDTQYF.

The CDR3 DNA follows: TGCAGTGCTAGGAGGGGTTCGAGCGGAAGGTACCAAGAGACCCAGTACTTC. Encoded protein: CSARRGSSGRYQETQYF. The V call is TRBV20-1, the J call TRBJ2-5; D tentatively reads TRBD1 or TRBD2 (5 bases each). V lost 3 bases to trimming and J lost 0 bases, with 20 bases between them. CDR1 and CDR2 (germline): DFQATT, SNEGSKA (reference sequence). The CDR3 runs 17 residues.

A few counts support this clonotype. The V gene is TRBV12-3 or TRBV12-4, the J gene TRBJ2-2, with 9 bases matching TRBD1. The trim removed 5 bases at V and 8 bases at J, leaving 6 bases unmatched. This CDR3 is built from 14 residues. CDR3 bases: TGTGCCAGCAGTCCCGACAGGGGGGAGGGGGAGCTGTTTTTT. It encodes CASSPDRGEGELFF.

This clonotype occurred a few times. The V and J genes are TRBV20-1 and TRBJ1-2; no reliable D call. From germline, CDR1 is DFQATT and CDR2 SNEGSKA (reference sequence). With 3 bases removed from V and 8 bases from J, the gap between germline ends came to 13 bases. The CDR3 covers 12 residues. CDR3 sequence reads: CSARSRVGGYTF. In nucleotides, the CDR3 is TGCAGTGCTAGGAGCCGGGTAGGAGGCTACACCTTC.

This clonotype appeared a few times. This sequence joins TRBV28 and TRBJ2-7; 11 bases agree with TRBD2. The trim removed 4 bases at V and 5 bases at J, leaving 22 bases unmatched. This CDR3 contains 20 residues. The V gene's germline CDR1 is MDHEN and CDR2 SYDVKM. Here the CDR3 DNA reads TGTGCCAGCAGTTCCCGGGACAGTAGTACCTTAGCGGGAGGGCCCCACGAGCAGTACTTC. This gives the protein CASSSRDSSTLAGGPHEQYF. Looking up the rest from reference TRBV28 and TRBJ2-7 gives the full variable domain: DVKVTQSSRYLVKRTGEKVFLECVQDMDHENMFWYRQDPGLGLRLIYFSYDVKMKEKGDIPEGYSVSREKKERFSLILESASTNQTSMYLCASSSRDSSTLAGGPHEQYFGPGTRLTVT.

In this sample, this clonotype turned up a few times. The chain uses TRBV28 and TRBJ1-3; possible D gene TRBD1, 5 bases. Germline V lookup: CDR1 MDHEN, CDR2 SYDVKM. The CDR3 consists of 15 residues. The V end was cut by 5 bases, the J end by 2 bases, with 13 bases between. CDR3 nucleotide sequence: TGTGCCAGCAGTCCTGTCAGGGTGACTGGAAACACCATATATTTT. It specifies CASSPVRVTGNTIYF.

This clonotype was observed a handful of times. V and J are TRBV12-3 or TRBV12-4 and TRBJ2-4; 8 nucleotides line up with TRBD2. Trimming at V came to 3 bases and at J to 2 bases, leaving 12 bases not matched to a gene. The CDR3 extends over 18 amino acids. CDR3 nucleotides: TGTGCCAGCAGTTTCATGGCGGGAGGCCCGGGATCCAAAAACATTCAGTACTTC. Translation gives CASSFMAGGPGSKNIQYF.

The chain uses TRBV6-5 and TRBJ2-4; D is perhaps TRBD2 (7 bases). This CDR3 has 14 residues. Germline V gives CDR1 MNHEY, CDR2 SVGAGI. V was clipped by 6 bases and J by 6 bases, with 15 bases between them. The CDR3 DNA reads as TGTGCCAGCAGGGACGTAGGGGGGGGAAACATTCAGTACTTC. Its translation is CASRDVGGGNIQYF.

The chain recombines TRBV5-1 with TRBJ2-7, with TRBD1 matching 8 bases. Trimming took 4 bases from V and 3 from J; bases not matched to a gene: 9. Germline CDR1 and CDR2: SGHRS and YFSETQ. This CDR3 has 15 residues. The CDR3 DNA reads TGCGCCAGCAGCCCCCGGACAGGGTCTATCTACGAGCAGTACTTC. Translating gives CASSPRTGSIYEQYF.

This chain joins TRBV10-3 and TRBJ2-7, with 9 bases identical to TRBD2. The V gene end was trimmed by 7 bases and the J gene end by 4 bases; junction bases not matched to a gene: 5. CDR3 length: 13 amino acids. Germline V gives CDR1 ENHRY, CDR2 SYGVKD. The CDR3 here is CAITPLAGYEQYF. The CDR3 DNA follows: TGTGCCATCACTCCGCTAGCGGGGTACGAGCAGTACTTC.

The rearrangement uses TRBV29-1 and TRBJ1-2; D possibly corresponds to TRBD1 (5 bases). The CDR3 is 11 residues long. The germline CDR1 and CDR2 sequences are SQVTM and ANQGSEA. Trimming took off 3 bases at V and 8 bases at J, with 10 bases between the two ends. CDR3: CSVEAGLGYTF. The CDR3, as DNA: TGCAGCGTTGAGGCAGGGCTCGGCTACACCTTC.